This entry features one T cell receptor beta chain sequence. Its antigen is unidentified. V was cut by 1 base and J by 4 bases, with 15 bases left in between. The CDR3 contains 16 residues. Germline V gene data show CDR1 as SGHKS and CDR2 as YYEKEE (reference sequence). Using immunoSEQ multiplex PCR, the repertoire was profiled, and TCRdb retains in-frame clones only, with some absent. The data contain some 1.5 million clones, roughly 97% of them singletons. These data belong to a study of shared clonotypes between healthy human individuals. Study summary: Sampling drew on donors who were a couple of women and a few men aged 18 to 49.

Overall study results and limits: Among a few donors, roughly 5% of naive CD4 clonotypes were found in common. On the whole, naive subsets had larger estimated richness than memory subsets had.

The receptor was derived from a man younger than 45 in good health. Sequencing was performed on naive CD4+ T cells sorted from blood. The sample's subset: CD45RA+ positively selected. V gene TRBV5-5 combines with J gene TRBJ1-5; no clear D. This CDR3 is CASSLSVRADNQPQHF. CDR3 nucleotide sequence: TGTGCCAGCAGCTTGTCAGTTCGGGCGGATAATCAGCCCCAGCATTTT.